Below, 3 T cell receptor beta chains from the same sample are listed, as sequenced in a study of shared clonotypes between healthy human individuals. Generated by immunoSEQ multiplex PCR, the TCRdb table keeps only in-frame clones and is missing some. The sample lists nearly 1,000,000 clones; around three quarters were seen once. Specimen: memory CD4+ T cells sorted from blood. The subset denotes: CD45RA-negative fraction. These receptors were collected from a man younger than 30 in good health.

The chain carries TRBV6-5 and TRBJ2-1; a weak D match, TRBD1 (5 bases). Germline CDR1 and CDR2: MNHEY and SVGAGI. V gave up 4 bases and J gave up 10 bases, with 14 bases separating them. The CDR3 spans 13 residues. This CDR3 is CASSSRQKGEQFF. The CDR3, as DNA: TGTGCCAGCAGTTCTCGACAGAAAGGGGAGCAGTTCTTC.

The chain has TRBV11-2 and TRBJ2-7; tentatively, D is TRBD1 (6 bases). The CDR3 runs 14 residues. V was trimmed by 4 bases and J by 1 base, leaving 11 bases between them. From germline, CDR1 is SGHAT and CDR2 FQNNGV. In DNA, the CDR3 is TGTGCCAGCAGCTCAGACAGGCGTTCCTACGAGCAGTACTTC. Its translation: CASSSDRRSYEQYF.

This rearrangement joins TRBV30 to TRBJ1-2; D may be TRBD1 (5 bases). Trimming removed 5 bases from V and 8 bases from J, with 15 bases in between. Germline V lookup: CDR1 GTSNPN, CDR2 SVGIG (reference sequence). The CDR3 covers 12 residues. CDR3 in DNA: TGTGCCTGGGGGACCGGCAGCGGGGGCTACACCTTC. It is translated as CAWGTGSGGYTF.